The 12 T cell receptor beta chains listed next were all sequenced from one sample in a study of preoperative IRX-2 immunotherapy in early breast cancer. Repertoires were generated with immunoSEQ multiplex PCR, while TCRdb's copy carries only in-frame clones and drops some. The table has 75,000 to 100,000 clones, 86% seen once. Treatment reported: preoperative locoregional IRX-2 cytokine immunotherapy. Sequencing was performed on tumor tissue, taken after IRX-2 immunotherapy. All receptors come from a human donor with breast cancer.

This clone was counted many times. The chain employs TRBV11-3 and TRBJ2-1, with D perhaps matching TRBD1 (6 bases). The CDR3 covers 15 residues. The ends were cut back, 3 bases at V and 2 bases at J, with 11 bases in the middle. CDR1 and CDR2 from the germline V gene are SGHNT and YENEEA. CDR3 nucleotides: TGTGCCAGCAGCTTGGACAGTCCAACCTACAATGAGCAGTTCTTC. Translated, it gives CASSLDSPTYNEQFF.

This clone showed up just a few times. The genes are TRBV19 and TRBJ2-2; 9 nucleotides agree with TRBD1. The CDR3 spans 15 residues. The germline V gene encodes CDR1 LNHDA and CDR2 SQIVND (reference sequence). Unmatched junction bases numbered 10, after V lost 10 bases and J lost 4 bases. Written as DNA, the CDR3 is TGTGCCACGGGATTCGGACAGGGGAGCACCGGGGAGCTGTTTTTT. This encodes CATGFGQGSTGELFF.

The CDR3 protein is CASSIGTGRTGELFF. The DNA for the CDR3 is TGTGCCAGCAGCATCGGGACAGGGAGGACCGGGGAGCTGTTTTTT. The chain links TRBV9 to TRBJ2-2; TRBD1 agrees at 9 bases. In germline, CDR1 is SGDLS, CDR2 YYNGEE. V gave up 4 bases and J gave up 5 bases; unmatched junction bases: 6. The CDR3 runs to 15 residues.

In this sample, this clone turned up a few times. V usage is TRBV11-3 and J usage is TRBJ1-2, with 9 nucleotides matching TRBD1. V gave up 3 bases and J gave up 6 bases; unmatched junction bases: 5. The CDR3 sequence is 14 residues long. Germline V gives CDR1 SGHNT, CDR2 YENEEA. The CDR3 nucleotides read TGTGCCAGCAGCTTCACAGGGGGCTTGGATGGCTACACCTTC. Protein product: CASSFTGGLDGYTF.

The rearrangement uses TRBV28 and TRBJ2-1, with 11 bases identical to TRBD2. Looked up from germline, CDR1 is MDHEN and CDR2 is SYDVKM. V was pared by 5 bases and J by 8 bases, with 11 bases of the junction left unmatched. The CDR3 covers 16 residues. The DNA of the CDR3 is TGTGCCAGCAGTCATTATAGCGGGAGGGTCAAAGATGAGCAGTTCTTC. Translating gives CASSHYSGRVKDEQFF.

The chain joins TRBV10-1 to TRBJ2-3; D might be TRBD1 (6 bases). The CDR3 is 17 amino acids. V dropped 7 bases and J dropped 2 bases, with 22 bases sitting between them. In germline, CDR1 is WNHNN, CDR2 SYGVQD (reference sequence). CDR3 region: CASNPPGARGYTDTQYF. The DNA for the CDR3 is TGCGCCAGCAACCCCCCCGGGGCGAGGGGGTACACAGATACGCAGTATTTT.

The chain combines TRBV5-1 with TRBJ2-7, with 12 bases that match TRBD2. The CDR3 consists of 14 residues. V shed 0 bases, J shed 6 bases, and the junction held 1 base outside the gene matches. In germline, CDR1 is SGHRS, CDR2 YFSETQ. DNA of the CDR3: TGCGCCAGCAGCTTGGAACTAGCGGGAGGCGAGCAGTACTTC. Its translation: CASSLELAGGEQYF.

The rearrangement uses TRBV19 and TRBJ1-4; D possibly corresponds to TRBD1 (5 bases). CDR1 is LNHDA and CDR2 is SQIVND in the germline V gene (reference sequence). V lost 5 bases and J 7 bases, leaving 20 bases between the germline ends. The CDR3 length is 16 residues. CDR3 protein: CASSAPGPVGVEKLFF. As DNA, the CDR3 is TGTGCCAGTAGTGCCCCGGGGCCGGTGGGAGTTGAAAAACTGTTTTTT.

V is TRBV19 and J is TRBJ2-1; 15 bases are a match to TRBD2. Trimming cost V 7 bases and J 15 bases; bases outside gene matches: 7. Germline V CDR1 and CDR2: LNHDA, SQIVND (reference sequence). CDR3 length: 13 amino acids. The CDR3 region has the DNA TGTGCCAGTACCCGGACTAGCGGGAGGGGGCTGTTCTTC. It translates to CASTRTSGRGLFF.

The J gene is TRBJ1-1, the V gene TRBV28; a possible D gene is TRBD1 (6 bases). The CDR3 loop spans 12 amino acids. V was clipped by 8 bases and J by 3 bases, with 10 bases between them. CDR1 and CDR2 (germline): MDHEN, SYDVKM. The CDR3 bases are TGTGCCAGCGGGGGCCTCCACACTGAAGCTTTCTTT. Translation gives CASGGLHTEAFF.

This chain links TRBV28 with TRBJ2-1; 10 bases are shared with TRBD2. With 5 bases clipped from V and 5 bases from J, the junction kept 9 bases outside the gene matches. Germline assignment: CDR1 MDHEN and CDR2 SYDVKM. The CDR3 has 16 amino acids. The CDR3 DNA is TGTGCCAGCAGTCCCCTTGGACTAGCGGAGCACAATGAGCAGTTCTTC. Its protein product is CASSPLGLAEHNEQFF.

The chain uses TRBV7-4 and TRBJ2-1; D remains unclear. The ends were cut back, 5 bases at V and 6 bases at J, with 11 bases in the middle. CDR1 and CDR2 from the germline V gene are SGHVT and SQSDAQ. The CDR3 has 13 amino acids. DNA for the CDR3: TGTGCCAGCAGCCCGGGTCTCCCCAATGAGCAGTTCTTC. This codes for CASSPGLPNEQFF.